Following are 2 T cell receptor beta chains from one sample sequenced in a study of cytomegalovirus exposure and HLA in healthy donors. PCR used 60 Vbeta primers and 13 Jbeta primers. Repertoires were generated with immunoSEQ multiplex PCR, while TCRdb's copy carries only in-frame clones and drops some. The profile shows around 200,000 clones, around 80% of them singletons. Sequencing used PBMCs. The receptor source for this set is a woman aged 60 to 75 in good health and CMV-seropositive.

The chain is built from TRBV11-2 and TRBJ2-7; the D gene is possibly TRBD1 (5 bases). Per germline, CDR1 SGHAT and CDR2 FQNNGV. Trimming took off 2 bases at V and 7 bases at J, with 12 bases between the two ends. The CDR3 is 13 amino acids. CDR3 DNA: TGTGCCAGCAGCTTAAGGGGTGGGATAGAGCAGTACTTC. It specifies CASSLRGGIEQYF.

CDR3 DNA: TGTGCCAGCAGCCCTCGACAGTGGAAGGAAAAAGAGACCCAGTACTTC. Amino acids: CASSPRQWKEKETQYF. The chain uses TRBV28 and TRBJ2-5; the D gene is possibly TRBD1 (5 bases). This CDR3 has 16 amino acids. Deletions cut 6 bases from V and 3 bases from J, with 20 bases between. CDR1 and CDR2 (germline): MDHEN, SYDVKM.